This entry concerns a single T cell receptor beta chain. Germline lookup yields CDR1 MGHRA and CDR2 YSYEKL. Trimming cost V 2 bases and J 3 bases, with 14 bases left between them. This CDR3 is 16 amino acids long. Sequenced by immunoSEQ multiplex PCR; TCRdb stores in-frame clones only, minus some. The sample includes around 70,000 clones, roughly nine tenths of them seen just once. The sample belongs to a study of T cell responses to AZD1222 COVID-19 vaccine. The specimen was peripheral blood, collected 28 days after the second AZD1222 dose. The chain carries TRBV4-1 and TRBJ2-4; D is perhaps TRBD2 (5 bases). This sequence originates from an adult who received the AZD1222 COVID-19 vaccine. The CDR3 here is CASSQLGLDYKNIQYF. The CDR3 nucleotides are TGCGCCAGCAGCCAACTCGGACTCGACTACAAAAACATTCAGTACTTC.